This T cell receptor (beta chain) was sequenced in a study of PD-L1 blockade in urothelial cancer. About the study: Every 3 weeks, patients received intravenous atezolizumab 1,200 mg, beginning 2014.

Method: immunoSEQ multiplex PCR; TCRdb's copy keeps in-frame clones and lacks some. The table shows around 33,000 clones, with approximately 85% occurring only once. General study results and limits: The study found that durable-benefit patients expanded tumor-associated blood clones more at 3 weeks.

As regards this clone: The antigen is undetermined.

Trimming removed 1 base from V and 8 bases from J; junction bases left unmatched: 12. Germline-derived CDR1 and CDR2 are SGHVS and FNYEAQ. The CDR3 consists of 16 residues. Time point defined: pretreatment peripheral blood. Patients were diagnosed with urothelial carcinoma, either locally advanced or metastatic. This rearrangement joins TRBV7-6 to TRBJ1-2; 8 bases fit TRBD1. The sample in question was PBMCs, obtained around atezolizumab (anti-PD-L1) treatment. This clonotype was sampled from a man between 60 and 70 years old with urothelial cancer. The DNA for the CDR3 is TGTGCCAGCAGCTTAGGCGGACAGGGATGGCGCACCGGCTACACCTTC. It specifies CASSLGGQGWRTGYTF.